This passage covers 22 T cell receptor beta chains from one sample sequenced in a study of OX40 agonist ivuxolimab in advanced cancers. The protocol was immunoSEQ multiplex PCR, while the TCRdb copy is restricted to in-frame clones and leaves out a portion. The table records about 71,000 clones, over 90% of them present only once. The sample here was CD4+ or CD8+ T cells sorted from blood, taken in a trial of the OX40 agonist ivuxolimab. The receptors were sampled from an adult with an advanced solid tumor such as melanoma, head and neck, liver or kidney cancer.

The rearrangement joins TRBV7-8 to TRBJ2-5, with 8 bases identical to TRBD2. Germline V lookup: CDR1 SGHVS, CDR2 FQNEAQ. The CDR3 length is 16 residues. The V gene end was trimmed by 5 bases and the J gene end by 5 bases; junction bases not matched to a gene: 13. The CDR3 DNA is TGTGCCAGCAGCCCCCCACAGCGGGAGATTCGGGAGACCCAGTACTTC. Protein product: CASSPPQREIRETQYF.

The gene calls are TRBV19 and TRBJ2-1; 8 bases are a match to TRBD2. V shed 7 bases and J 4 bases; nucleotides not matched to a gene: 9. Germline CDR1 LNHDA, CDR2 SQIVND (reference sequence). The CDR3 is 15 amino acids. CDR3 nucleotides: TGTGCCAGTACCTTAGCGGGGAAAGGTTACAATGAGCAGTTCTTC. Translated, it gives CASTLAGKGYNEQFF.

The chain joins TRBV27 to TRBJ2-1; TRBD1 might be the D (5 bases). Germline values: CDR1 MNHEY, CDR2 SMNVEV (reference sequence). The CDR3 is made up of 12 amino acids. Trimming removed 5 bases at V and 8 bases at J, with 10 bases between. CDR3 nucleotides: TGTGCCAGCAGTGTCCCAGGGCATGAGCAGTTCTTC. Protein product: CASSVPGHEQFF.

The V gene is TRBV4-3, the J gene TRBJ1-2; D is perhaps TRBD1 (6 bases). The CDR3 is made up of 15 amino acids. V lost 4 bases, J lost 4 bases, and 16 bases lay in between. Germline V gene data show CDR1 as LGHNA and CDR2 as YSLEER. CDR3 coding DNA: TGCGCCAGCAGCCCTGGACAGCTTACTATCTATGGCTACACCTTC. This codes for CASSPGQLTIYGYTF.

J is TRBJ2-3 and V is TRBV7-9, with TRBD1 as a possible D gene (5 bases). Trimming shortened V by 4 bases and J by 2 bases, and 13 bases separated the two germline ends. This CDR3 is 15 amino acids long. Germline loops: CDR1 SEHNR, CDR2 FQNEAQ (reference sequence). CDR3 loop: CASSSRQLFTDTQYF. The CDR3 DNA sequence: TGTGCCAGCAGCTCTCGACAGCTTTTCACAGATACGCAGTATTTT.

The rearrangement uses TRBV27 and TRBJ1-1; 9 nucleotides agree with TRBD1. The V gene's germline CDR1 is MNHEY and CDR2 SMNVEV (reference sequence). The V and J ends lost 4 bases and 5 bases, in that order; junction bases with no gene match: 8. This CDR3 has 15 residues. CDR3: CASSSLTGGRTEAFF. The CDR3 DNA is TGTGCCAGCAGTTCCTTGACAGGGGGAAGGACTGAAGCTTTCTTT.

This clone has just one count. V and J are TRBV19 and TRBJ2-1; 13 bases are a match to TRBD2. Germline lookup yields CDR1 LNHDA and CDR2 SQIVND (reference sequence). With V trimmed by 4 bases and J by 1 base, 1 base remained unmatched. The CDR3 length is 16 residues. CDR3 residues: CASSRLAGGSYNEQFF. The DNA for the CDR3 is TGTGCCAGTAGTAGACTAGCGGGAGGTTCCTACAATGAGCAGTTCTTC.

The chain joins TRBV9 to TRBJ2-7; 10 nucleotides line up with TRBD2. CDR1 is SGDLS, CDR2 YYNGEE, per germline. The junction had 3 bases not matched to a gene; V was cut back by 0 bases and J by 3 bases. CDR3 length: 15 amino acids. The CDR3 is CASSVGTSGSYEQYF. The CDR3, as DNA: TGTGCCAGCAGCGTAGGGACTAGCGGAAGCTACGAGCAGTACTTC.

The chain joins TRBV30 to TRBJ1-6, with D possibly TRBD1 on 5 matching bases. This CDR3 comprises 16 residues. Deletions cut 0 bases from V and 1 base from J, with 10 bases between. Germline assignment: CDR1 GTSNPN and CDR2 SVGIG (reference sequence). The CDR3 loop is CAWSVGPGSYNSPLHF. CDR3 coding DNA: TGTGCCTGGAGTGTCGGGCCAGGGTCCTATAATTCACCCCTCCACTTT.

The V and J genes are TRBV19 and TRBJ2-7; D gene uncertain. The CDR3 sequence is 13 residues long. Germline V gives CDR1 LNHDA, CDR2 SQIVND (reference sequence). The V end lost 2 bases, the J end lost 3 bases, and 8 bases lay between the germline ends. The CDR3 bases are TGTGCCAGTAGTATAACCGGAAACTACGAGCAGTACTTC. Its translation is CASSITGNYEQYF.

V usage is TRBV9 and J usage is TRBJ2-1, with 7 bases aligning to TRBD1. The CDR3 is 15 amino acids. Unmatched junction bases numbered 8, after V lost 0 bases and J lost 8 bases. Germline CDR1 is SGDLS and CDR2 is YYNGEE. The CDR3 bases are TGTGCCAGCAGCGTAGGGGACAACCAGGGGGATGAGCAGTTCTTC. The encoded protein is CASSVGDNQGDEQFF.

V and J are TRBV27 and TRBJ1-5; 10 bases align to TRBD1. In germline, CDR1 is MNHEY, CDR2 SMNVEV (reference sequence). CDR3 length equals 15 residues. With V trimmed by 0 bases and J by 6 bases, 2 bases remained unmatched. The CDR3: CASSLSTGGSQPQHF. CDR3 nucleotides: TGTGCCAGCAGTTTATCGACAGGGGGCTCTCAGCCCCAGCATTTT.

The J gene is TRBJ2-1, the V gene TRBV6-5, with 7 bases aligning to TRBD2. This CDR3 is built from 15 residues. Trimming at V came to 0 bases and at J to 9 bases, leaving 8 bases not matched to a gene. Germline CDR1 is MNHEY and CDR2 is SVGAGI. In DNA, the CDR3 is TGTGCCAGCAGTTACTCGACAGCGGGGAAAGTTGAGCAGTTCTTC. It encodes CASSYSTAGKVEQFF.

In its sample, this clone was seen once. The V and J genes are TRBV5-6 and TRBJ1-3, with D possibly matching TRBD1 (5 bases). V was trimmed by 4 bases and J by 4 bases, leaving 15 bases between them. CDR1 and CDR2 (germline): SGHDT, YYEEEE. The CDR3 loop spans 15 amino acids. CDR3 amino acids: CASSPGPGAGNTIYF. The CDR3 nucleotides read TGTGCCAGCAGCCCCGGCCCTGGGGCCGGAAACACCATATATTTT. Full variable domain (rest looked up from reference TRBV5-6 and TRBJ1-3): DAGVTQSPTHLIKTRGQQVTLRCSPKSGHDTVSWYQQALGQGPQFIFQYYEEEERQRGNFPDRFSGHQFPNYSSELNVNALLLGDSALYLCASSPGPGAGNTIYFGEGSWLTVV.

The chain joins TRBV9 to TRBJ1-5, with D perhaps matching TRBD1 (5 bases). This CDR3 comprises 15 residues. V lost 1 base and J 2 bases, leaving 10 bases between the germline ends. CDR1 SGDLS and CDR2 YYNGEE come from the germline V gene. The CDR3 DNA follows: TGTGCCAGCAGCGTAACCGGGACCGGCAATCAGCCCCAGCATTTT. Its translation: CASSVTGTGNQPQHF.

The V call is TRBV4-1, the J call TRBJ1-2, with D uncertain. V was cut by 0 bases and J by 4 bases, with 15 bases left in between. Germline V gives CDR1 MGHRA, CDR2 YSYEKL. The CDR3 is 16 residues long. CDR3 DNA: TGCGCCAGCAGCCAAGAATCAGATCGGGAGTCCTATGGCTACACCTTC. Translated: CASSQESDRESYGYTF.

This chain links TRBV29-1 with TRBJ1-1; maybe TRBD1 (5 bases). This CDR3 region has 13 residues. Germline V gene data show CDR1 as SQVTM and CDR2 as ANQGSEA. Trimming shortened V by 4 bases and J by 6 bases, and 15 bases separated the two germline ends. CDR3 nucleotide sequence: TGCAGCGTTGCGGGTCCCCGGGGCGCTGAAGCTTTCTTT. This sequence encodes CSVAGPRGAEAFF.

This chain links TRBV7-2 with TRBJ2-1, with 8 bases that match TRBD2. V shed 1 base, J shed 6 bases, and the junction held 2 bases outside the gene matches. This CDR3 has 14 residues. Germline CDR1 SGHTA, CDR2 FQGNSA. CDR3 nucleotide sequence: TGTGCCAGCAGCTTAGTGGGGACTAGCAATGAGCAGTTCTTC. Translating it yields CASSLVGTSNEQFF. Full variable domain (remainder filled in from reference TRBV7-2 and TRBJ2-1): GAGVSQSPSNKVTEKGKDVELRCDPISGHTALYWYRQSLGQGLEFLIYFQGNSAPDKSGLPSDRFSAERTGGSVSTLTIQRTQQEDSAVYLCASSLVGTSNEQFFGPGTRLTVL.

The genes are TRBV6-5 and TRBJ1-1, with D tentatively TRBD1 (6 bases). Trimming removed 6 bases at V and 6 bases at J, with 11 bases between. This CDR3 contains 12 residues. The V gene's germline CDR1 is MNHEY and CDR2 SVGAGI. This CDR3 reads CASRPGGSEAFF. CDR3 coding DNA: TGTGCCAGCAGGCCCGGGGGCTCTGAAGCTTTCTTT.

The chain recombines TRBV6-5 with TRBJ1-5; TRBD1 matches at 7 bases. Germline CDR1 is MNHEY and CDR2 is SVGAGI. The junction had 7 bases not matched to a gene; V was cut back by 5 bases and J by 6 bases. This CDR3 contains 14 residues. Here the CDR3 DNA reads TGTGCCAGCAGTCGTGACAGGGTATTTCAGCCCCAGCATTTT. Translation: CASSRDRVFQPQHF.

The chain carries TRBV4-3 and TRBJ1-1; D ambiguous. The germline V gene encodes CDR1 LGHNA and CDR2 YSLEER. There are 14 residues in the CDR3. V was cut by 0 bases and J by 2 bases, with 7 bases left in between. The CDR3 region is CASSQDPGNTEAFF. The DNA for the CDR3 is TGCGCCAGCAGCCAAGATCCAGGAAACACTGAAGCTTTCTTT.

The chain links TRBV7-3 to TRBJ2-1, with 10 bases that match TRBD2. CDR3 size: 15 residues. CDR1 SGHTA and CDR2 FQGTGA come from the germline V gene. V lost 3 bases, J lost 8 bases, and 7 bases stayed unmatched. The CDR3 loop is CASSFGLAGDHEQFF. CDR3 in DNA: TGTGCCAGCAGCTTTGGGCTAGCGGGAGACCATGAGCAGTTCTTC.